A single sample gave rise to the 28 T cell receptor beta chains below, sequenced in a study of tumor and adjacent non-tumor tissue in lung cancer. No cell sorting was done before RNA was extracted from the tissue. The normal lung tissue was taken more than 3 cm from the tumor edge. TCRbeta libraries were built with three rounds of nested PCR, modified from ARM-PCR. TCRdb used MiXCR to reprocess the multiplex PCR reads, holding one entry per CDR3 protein. The profile shows about 75,000 distinct CDR3 sequences, roughly 75% of them singletons. Sequenced: distant non-tumor lung tissue. Receptors originate from a woman between 50 and 59 years old with non-small cell lung cancer.

Concerning this clonotype: No conserved phenylalanine or tryptophan is present at the end of the CDR3, so a read error is the likely explanation. J is TRBJ1-1 and V is TRBV4-1; the D gene is possibly TRBD1 (6 bases). CDR3 length: 16 residues. The germline V gene encodes CDR1 MGHRA and CDR2 YSYEKL. The CDR3 region has the DNA TGCGTCAGCAGCCGAGATCGTTACAGGGCGAACACTGAAGCTTTCCTT. It yields the protein CVSSRDRYRANTEAFL.

This clonotype has a count of ten or more. The chain carries TRBV10-3 and TRBJ2-1; TRBD2 matches 7 bases. Germline V gene data show CDR1 as ENHRY and CDR2 as SYGVKD. This CDR3 comprises 12 residues. Trimming at V came to 11 bases and at J to 3 bases, leaving 4 bases not matched to a gene. CDR3 DNA: TGTGCCTCCAGGGAGGGCTACAATGAGCAGTTCTTC. It is translated as CASREGYNEQFF.

A note on this clonotype: The junction departs from the called germline gene at one end, perhaps through a read error. The chain combines TRBV6-5 with TRBJ1-2, with TRBD1 matching over 7 bases. There are 14 residues in the CDR3. Germline V gene sequence: CDR1 MNHEY, CDR2 SVGAGI. The CDR3 nucleotides read TGTGCCAGCAGGTCAAACAGGGGAAACTATGGCTACATCTTC. Its translation is CASRSNRGNYGYIF.

This clonotype was seen at least ten times. The genes are TRBV7-8 and TRBJ1-5; 7 bases line up with TRBD1. Germline loops: CDR1 SGHVS, CDR2 FQNEAQ. With V trimmed by 2 bases and J by 6 bases, 7 bases remained unmatched. CDR3 length equals 15 residues. The CDR3 region has the DNA TGTGCCAGCAGCTTATTAAGGGGGCTATTTCAGCCCCAGCATTTT. Translating it yields CASSLLRGLFQPQHF.

This chain connects TRBV11-3 to TRBJ1-5; perhaps TRBD1 as D (6 bases). In germline, CDR1 is SGHNT, CDR2 YENEEA. Trimming left V 7 bases short and J 0 bases short, with 16 bases between. The CDR3 has 16 amino acids. The CDR3 is CASNKSGQNSNQPQHF. The DNA for the CDR3 is TGTGCCAGCAACAAGTCCGGACAGAATAGCAATCAGCCCCAGCATTTT.

With regard to this clonotype: A read error may produce the germline difference seen at one junction end. V and J are TRBV6-6 and TRBJ2-6, with a weak D call TRBD1 (5 bases). Germline V gene lookup returns CDR1 MNHNY and CDR2 SVGAGI (reference sequence). This CDR3 is 16 amino acids long. CDR3 nucleotides: TGTGCCAGCATCAATGAGGCGTACTCTGGGGCCAACATCCTGACTTTC. It yields the protein CASINEAYSGANILTF.

The V call is TRBV6-1, the J call TRBJ2-1; a possible D gene is TRBD2 (6 bases). The CDR3 sequence is 14 residues long. Germline CDR1 is MNHNS and CDR2 is SASEGT. V was pared by 9 bases and J by 12 bases, with 24 bases between. CDR3 residues: CASSLVGSVHVQFF. CDR3 bases: TGTGCCAGTAGTTTAGTCGGGAGTGTTCATGTGCAGTTCTTC.

The rearrangement links TRBV5-8 to TRBJ2-3, with a weak D call TRBD2 (6 bases). V lost 6 bases and J lost 5, with 10 bases in between. Germline CDR1 reads SGHTS; CDR2 reads YDEGEE. This CDR3 spans 12 amino acids. The DNA for the CDR3 is TGTGCCAGCACGGAGGGCCTAGATACGCAGTATTTT. This encodes CASTEGLDTQYF.

The V gene is TRBV7-6, the J gene TRBJ1-4; 7 positions match TRBD1. CDR1 is SGHVS and CDR2 is FNYEAQ in the germline V gene. V was pared by 6 bases and J by 3 bases, with 7 bases of the junction left unmatched. This CDR3 spans 15 amino acids. CDR3 sequence reads: CASSSQGVSNEKLFF. CDR3 DNA sequence: TGTGCCAGCAGTTCTCAGGGGGTTTCTAATGAAAAACTGTTTTTT.

Of note for this clonotype: A read error may produce the germline difference seen at one junction end. This chain joins TRBV11-3 and TRBJ2-2; D possibly uses TRBD1 or TRBD2 (5 bases each). This CDR3 comprises 15 residues. The germline CDR1 and CDR2 sequences are SGHNT and YENEEA. Here the CDR3 reads CASSPGDRNTGVLFF. For the CDR3, the DNA is TGTGCCAGCAGCCCCGGGGACCGGAACACCGGGGTGCTGTTTTTT. Together with reference TRBV11-3 and TRBJ2-2, the CDR3 gives the full variable domain: EAGVVQSPRYKIIEKKQPVAFWCNPISGHNTLYWYLQNLGQGPELLIRYENEEAVDDSQLPKDRFSAERLKGVDSTLKIQPAELGDSAVYLCASSPGDRNTGVLFFGEGSRLTVL.

The rearrangement links TRBV24-1 to TRBJ2-5, with a weak D call TRBD1 (6 bases). V dropped 12 bases and J dropped 11 bases, with 24 bases sitting between them. The CDR3 is 13 amino acids. CDR1 and CDR2 from the germline V gene are KGHDR and SFDVKD. CDR3 sequence (DNA): TGTGCCTTCAGTGATTTAACCAGTGGACAGCAGTACTTC. This encodes CAFSDLTSGQQYF.

To note about this clonotype: A much larger clone lies a single base off, so this may be a read error. The conserved phenylalanine or tryptophan normally closing the CDR3 is absent here, so this likely arose from a read error. This chain links TRBV28 with TRBJ2-7; TRBD2 agrees at 14 bases. Losses at the gene ends were 4 bases for V and 6 bases for J; bases not matched to a gene: 5. The CDR3 runs 15 residues. Germline V CDR1 and CDR2: MDHEN, SYDVKM. The CDR3 here is CASSSWTSGRREQYL. CDR3 in DNA: TGTGCCAGCAGTTCCTGGACTAGCGGGAGGCGCGAGCAGTACCTC.

Notes on this clonotype: The junction differs from germline at one of its ends, possibly a read error. V and J are TRBV29-1 and TRBJ2-2; D perhaps matches TRBD2 (5 bases). This CDR3 spans 14 amino acids. From germline, CDR1 is SQVTM and CDR2 ANQGSEA. As DNA, the CDR3 is TGCAGCGCCTCCATGGGATCGAACACCGGGGAGCTATTTTTT. Protein product: CSASMGSNTGELFF.

This rearrangement joins TRBV11-2 to TRBJ2-7, with D perhaps TRBD2 (6 bases). This CDR3 has 16 residues. Looked up from germline, CDR1 is SGHAT and CDR2 is FQNNGV. The DNA for the CDR3 is TGTGTCTGCAGCTTAGTGAGTAGCGGCCGGGGATACGAGCAGTACTTC. This sequence encodes CVCSLVSSGRGYEQYF.

The rearrangement joins TRBV9 to TRBJ2-5; D might be TRBD2 (6 bases). Trimming removed 1 base from V and 4 bases from J, with 17 bases in between. CDR1 and CDR2 from the germline V gene are SGDLS and YYNGEE. The CDR3 sequence is 16 residues long. The CDR3: CASSVQTGDTGETQYF. The CDR3 bases are TGTGCCAGCAGCGTACAGACGGGAGACACGGGAGAGACCCAGTACTTC. Full variable domain (missing parts from reference TRBV9 and TRBJ2-5): DSGVTQTPKHLITATGQRVTLRCSPRSGDLSVYWYQQSLDQGLQFLIQYYNGEERAKGNILERFSAQQFPDLHSELNLSSLELGDSALYFCASSVQTGDTGETQYFGPGTRLLVL.

As concerns this clonotype: No conserved phenylalanine or tryptophan is present at the end of the CDR3, so a read error is the likely explanation. It is unclear where the CDR3 begins or ends on the DNA, so no DNA is shown, and the CDR3 is as TCRdb lists it. This sequence joins TRBV29-1 and TRBJ1-5; TRBD1, the D gene given by the table, was not confirmed from the DNA. Inclusive of both ends, the CDR3 amounts to 17 amino acids. Germline V gene sequence: CDR1 SQVTM, CDR2 ANQGSEA. Here the CDR3 reads CSVEWFWLATGNQPQNS.

The J gene is TRBJ1-5, the V gene TRBV28, with TRBD1 as a possible D gene (5 bases). This CDR3 has 16 residues. Germline V gene sequence: CDR1 MDHEN, CDR2 SYDVKM. The ends were cut back, 6 bases at V and 6 bases at J, with 21 bases in the middle. In nucleotides, the CDR3 is TGTGCCAGCAGATCGCCGGGACCGGGGCCCCGTCAGCCCCAGCATTTT. It is translated as CASRSPGPGPRQPQHF.

A word on this clonotype: The CDR3 does not end in the conserved phenylalanine or tryptophan, so this is likely a read error. V and J are TRBV11-2 and TRBJ2-1; D perhaps matches TRBD1 (5 bases). CDR1 and CDR2 (germline): SGHAT, FQNNGV. The CDR3 extends over 16 amino acids. The CDR3 DNA follows: TGTGTCAGCAGCTCAGATGAAGACAAGACAGACAATGAGCAGTTCTTA. Protein: CVSSSDEDKTDNEQFL.

A note on this clonotype: With a much larger clone just one base away, this may be a read error. J is TRBJ1-1 and V is TRBV6-6, with D possibly TRBD1 on 5 matching bases. The CDR3 consists of 16 residues. The V gene lost 6 bases and the J gene lost 1 base, with 18 bases spanning the gap. Germline V lookup: CDR1 MNHNY, CDR2 SVGAGI (reference sequence). CDR3 bases: TGTGCCAGCAGCGATGATCGAATTCAGGGGAACACTGAAGCTTTCTTT. Protein sequence: CASSDDRIQGNTEAFF.

This chain connects TRBV4-1 to TRBJ1-1; possibly TRBD1 for D (6 bases). The germline V and J ends were trimmed by 6 bases and 2 bases, with 19 bases remaining between them. The germline V gene has CDR1 MGHRA and CDR2 YSYEKL. This CDR3 spans 16 amino acids. The CDR3 sequence: CASSQYRYRANTEAFF. CDR3 sequence (DNA): TGCGCCAGCAGTCAATATCGTTACAGGGCTAACACTGAAGCTTTCTTT.

This clonotype was seen a few times. Since a much larger clone is just one base distant, this may be a read error. The chain uses TRBV20-1 and TRBJ2-1, with TRBD1 matching 9 bases. Germline V lookup: CDR1 DFQATT, CDR2 SNEGSKA (reference sequence). CDR3 length equals 17 residues. The CDR3 protein is CSALDRGGGNDYNEQIF. CDR3 nucleotides: TGCAGTGCTCTGGACAGGGGTGGCGGAAACGACTACAATGAGCAGATCTTC.

About this clonotype itself: At one end the junction does not follow the germline gene, possibly because of a read error. The V call is TRBV11-2, the J call TRBJ2-3; 11 bases map to TRBD2. The CDR3 has 18 amino acids. CDR1 and CDR2 from the germline V gene are SGHAT and FQNNGV. The CDR3 DNA follows: TGTGCCAGCAACTCGGCCCCACTAGCGGGAGTTGCGACAGATACGCGGTATTTT. Amino acids: CASNSAPLAGVATDTRYF. Drawing the rest from reference TRBV11-2 and TRBJ2-3, the complete variable domain is EAGVAQSPRYKIIEKRQSVAFWCNPISGHATLYWYQQILGQGPKLLIQFQNNGVVDDSQLPKDRFSAERLKGVDSTLKIQPAKLEDSAVYLCASNSAPLAGVATDTRYFGPGTRLTVL.

This clonotype has only a few counts. The V call is TRBV28, the J call TRBJ1-1, with a tentative D call TRBD1 (6 bases). V gave up 3 bases and J gave up 3 bases, with 14 bases separating them. From germline, CDR1 is MDHEN and CDR2 SYDVKM. The CDR3 runs 15 residues. For the CDR3, the DNA is TGTGCCAGCAGTTTTGCCTCCAGGGGTTACACTGAAGCTTTCTTT. This encodes CASSFASRGYTEAFF. Full variable domain (rest looked up from reference TRBV28 and TRBJ1-1): DVKVTQSSRYLVKRTGEKVFLECVQDMDHENMFWYRQDPGLGLRLIYFSYDVKMKEKGDIPEGYSVSREKKERFSLILESASTNQTSMYLCASSFASRGYTEAFFGQGTRLTVV.

This clonotype came up once. No conserved phenylalanine or tryptophan is present at the end of the CDR3, so a read error is the likely explanation. No DNA is shown, since the ends of the CDR3 on it are uncertain; the CDR3 is the one TCRdb lists. The chain joins TRBV4-1 to TRBJ1-1; the table calls TRBD1, which could not be checked here. Per the germline V gene, CDR1 is MGHRA and CDR2 is YSYEKL. The CDR3 is 16 residues long, ends included. CDR3 loop: CASSQDLYGGNTETFI.

As for this clonotype: One base away lies a much larger clone, so this may be a sequencing read error. CDR3 protein: CSDGRVNTEAFF. DNA of the CDR3: TGCAGTGATGGACGGGTGAACACTGAAGCTTTCTTT. The rearrangement links TRBV20-1 to TRBJ1-1; D gene ambiguous. The CDR3 runs 12 residues. Trimming took 7 bases from V and 0 from J, leaving 9 bases between them. The V gene's germline CDR1 is DFQATT and CDR2 SNEGSKA (reference sequence).

As regards this clonotype: This clone may be a read error of a much larger clone one base away. The chain combines TRBV29-1 with TRBJ2-1; D unresolved. This CDR3 is 11 amino acids long. The germline V gene has CDR1 SQVTM and CDR2 ANQGSEA. The CDR3 spells CSVETIHEQSF. The CDR3 coding sequence is TGCAGCGTTGAGACCATCCATGAGCAGTCCTTC.

Worth noting for this clonotype: The junction departs from the called germline gene at one end, perhaps through a read error. This chain connects TRBV11-2 to TRBJ2-7, with 9 bases identical to TRBD1. This CDR3 comprises 16 residues. Germline assignment: CDR1 SGHAT and CDR2 FQNNGV. CDR3 coding DNA: TGTGCCAGCAGCCCCCGTCCCGGGACAGGGATGGGGGAGCACCACTTC. Amino acid sequence: CASSPRPGTGMGEHHF.

This clonotype was seen repeatedly, ten times or more. V is TRBV6-2 or TRBV6-3 and J is TRBJ2-1; 13 bases map to TRBD2. CDR1 MNHEY and CDR2 SVGEGT come from the germline V gene. Unmatched junction bases numbered 6, after V lost 6 bases and J lost 7 bases. The CDR3 is made up of 15 amino acids. The CDR3 protein is CASSSGLAGVNEQFF. DNA of the CDR3: TGTGCCAGCAGCTCCGGACTAGCGGGAGTTAATGAGCAGTTCTTC.